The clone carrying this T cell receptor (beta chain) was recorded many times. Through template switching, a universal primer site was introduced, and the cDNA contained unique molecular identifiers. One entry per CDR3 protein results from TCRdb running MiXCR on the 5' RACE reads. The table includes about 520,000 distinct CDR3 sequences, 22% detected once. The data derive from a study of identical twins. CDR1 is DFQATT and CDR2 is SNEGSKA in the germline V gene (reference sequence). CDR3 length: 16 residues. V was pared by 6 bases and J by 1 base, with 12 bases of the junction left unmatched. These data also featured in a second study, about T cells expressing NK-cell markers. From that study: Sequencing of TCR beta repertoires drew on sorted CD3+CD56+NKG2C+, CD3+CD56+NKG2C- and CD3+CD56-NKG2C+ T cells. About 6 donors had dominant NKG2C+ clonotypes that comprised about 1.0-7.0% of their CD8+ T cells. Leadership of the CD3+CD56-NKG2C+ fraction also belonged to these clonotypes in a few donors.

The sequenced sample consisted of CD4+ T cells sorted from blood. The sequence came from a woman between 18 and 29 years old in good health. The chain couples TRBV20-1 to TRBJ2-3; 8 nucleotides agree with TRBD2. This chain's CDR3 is CSAGKTGGLGTDTQYF. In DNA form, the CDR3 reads TGCAGTGCGGGGAAAACGGGGGGGCTGGGCACAGATACGCAGTATTTT.